Below, one T cell receptor beta chain is given with its context. Its specificity is not known. These data belong to a study of cytomegalovirus exposure and HLA in healthy donors. Study details: Early on, a data release was issued that held tens of millions of unique TCRs from HLA-typed donors.

General study points: Researchers reported from a later analysis that most CMV-associated TCR beta chains appeared HLA-restricted. HLA-A and HLA-B allele assignments for most subjects were reportedly predicted accurately using TCR beta sequences. As a later analysis showed, a missense DCLRE1C variant was linked to trimming of TCR beta V- and J-genes.

Deletions cut 4 bases from V and 5 bases from J, with 14 bases between. Germline V gives CDR1 SNHLY, CDR2 FYNNEI. The CDR3 has 14 residues. PCR amplification relied on 60 Vbeta primers (plus 13 Jbeta primers). Sequenced by immunoSEQ multiplex PCR; TCRdb stores in-frame clones only, minus some. The sample gives over 85,000 clones, about 70% of which show up once; around 2.3% is in the top ten. This TCR came from a young man in good health and CMV-seronegative. Sequencing input: PBMCs. The chain recombines TRBV2 with TRBJ2-5; a weak D match, TRBD1 (6 bases). Written as DNA, the CDR3 is TGTGCCAGCAGTGCCCCGACAGGTAGTGAGACCCAGTACTTC. Protein product: CASSAPTGSETQYF.